This record looks at one T cell receptor (beta chain) sequence and its context. PCR used 60 Vbeta primers and 13 Jbeta primers. Measured with immunoSEQ multiplex PCR; TCRdb has only the in-frame clones, and not every one. Altogether under 200,000 clones are present, about four fifths being singletons, with the ten largest covering 8% to 10%. The sample is drawn from a study of cytomegalovirus exposure and HLA in healthy donors. This CDR3 is built from 12 residues. Trimming left V 10 bases short and J 3 bases short, with 12 bases between. Germline V lookup: CDR1 SNHLY, CDR2 FYNNEI. The source material was PBMCs. The TCR comes from a male donor in good health and CMV-seropositive. The chain carries TRBV2 and TRBJ1-1; D ambiguous. CDR3 sequence reads: CATRKSDTEAFF. The CDR3 nucleotides read TGTGCCACACGAAAATCAGACACTGAAGCTTTCTTT.